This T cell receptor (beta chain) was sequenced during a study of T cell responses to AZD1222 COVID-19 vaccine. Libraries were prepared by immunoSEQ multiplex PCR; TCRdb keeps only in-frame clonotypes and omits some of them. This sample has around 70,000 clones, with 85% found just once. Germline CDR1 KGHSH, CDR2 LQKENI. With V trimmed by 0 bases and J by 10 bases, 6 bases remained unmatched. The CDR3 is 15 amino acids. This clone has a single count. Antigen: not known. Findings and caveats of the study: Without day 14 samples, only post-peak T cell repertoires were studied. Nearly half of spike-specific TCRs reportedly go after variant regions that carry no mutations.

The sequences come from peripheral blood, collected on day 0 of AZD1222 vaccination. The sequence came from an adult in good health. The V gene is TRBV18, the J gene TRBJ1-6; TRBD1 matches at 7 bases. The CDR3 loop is CASSPPMATGSPLHF. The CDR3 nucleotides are TGTGCCAGCTCACCACCTATGGCGACAGGGTCACCCCTCCACTTT.